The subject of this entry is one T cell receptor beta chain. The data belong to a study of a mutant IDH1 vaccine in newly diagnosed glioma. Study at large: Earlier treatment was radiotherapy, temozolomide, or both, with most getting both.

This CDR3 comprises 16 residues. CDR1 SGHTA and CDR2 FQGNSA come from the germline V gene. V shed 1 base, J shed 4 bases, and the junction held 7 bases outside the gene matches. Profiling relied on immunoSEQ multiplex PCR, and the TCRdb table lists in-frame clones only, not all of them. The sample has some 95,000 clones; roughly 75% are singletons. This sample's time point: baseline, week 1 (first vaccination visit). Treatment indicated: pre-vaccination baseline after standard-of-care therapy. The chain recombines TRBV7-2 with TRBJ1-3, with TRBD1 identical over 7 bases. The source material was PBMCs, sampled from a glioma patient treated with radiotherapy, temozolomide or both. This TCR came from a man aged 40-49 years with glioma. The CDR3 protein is CASSLGGGGAGNTIYF. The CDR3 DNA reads TGTGCCAGCAGCTTAGGAGGAGGGGGCGCCGGAAACACCATATATTTT.